Below are 20 T cell receptor beta chains sequenced from a single sample in a study of T cells in Graves' hyperthyroidism and ophthalmopathy. TCR beta CDR3 sequences were amplified from RNA transcripts. The HTBI set primed first-round TCR CDR3 RT-PCR. One entry per CDR3 protein, called by TCRdb with MiXCR from the multiplex PCR reads. This sample yields about 610,000 distinct CDR3 sequences, of which roughly 14% are seen a single time; 3.5% to 4.5% belongs to the top ten. The sample comprised blood. All receptors derive from a woman in her thirties or forties with Graves' ophthalmopathy.

This clonotype was detected ten times or more. The chain uses TRBV2 and TRBJ1-1; D perhaps matches TRBD1 (6 bases). The CDR3 covers 11 residues. CDR1 is SNHLY, CDR2 FYNNEI, per germline. Trimming took 6 bases from V and 8 from J, leaving 10 bases between them. In DNA, the CDR3 is TGTGCCAGCAGGGCGGACAGCGAAGCTTTCTTT. Protein: CASRADSEAFF.

This clonotype was counted ten times or more. The V call is TRBV6-5, the J call TRBJ1-3; 8 bases fit TRBD1. The CDR3 is made up of 14 amino acids. Per germline, CDR1 MNHEY and CDR2 SVGAGI. The V gene end was trimmed by 6 bases and the J gene end by 4 bases; junction bases not matched to a gene: 5. The CDR3 nucleotides read TGTGCCAGCAGCCGCCGGACAGGGGGAAACACCATATATTTT. Translated, it gives CASSRRTGGNTIYF.

This clonotype has a count of ten or more. This sequence joins TRBV7-9 and TRBJ2-7, with D possibly matching TRBD2 (6 bases). The ends were cut back, 0 bases at V and 5 bases at J, with 11 bases in the middle. Germline CDR1 SEHNR, CDR2 FQNEAQ (reference sequence). The CDR3 runs to 14 residues. CDR3 protein: CASSLAGGPHEQYF. CDR3 in DNA: TGTGCCAGCAGCTTAGCGGGAGGTCCCCACGAGCAGTACTTC.

This clonotype has ten or more counts. The V call is TRBV30, the J call TRBJ2-5; D remains unclear. Germline lookup yields CDR1 GTSNPN and CDR2 SVGIG (reference sequence). V was clipped by 0 bases and J by 10 bases, with 15 bases between them. The CDR3 sequence is 13 residues long. CDR3 nucleotide sequence: TGTGCCTGGAGTGTGGGTACTATGGGGAACCAGTACTTC. This encodes CAWSVGTMGNQYF.

In this sample, this clonotype turned up many times. Just one base apart from a much larger clone, this may be a read error. The rearrangement uses TRBV7-9 and TRBJ1-1; TRBD1 might be the D (6 bases). Germline V gene lookup returns CDR1 SEHNR and CDR2 FQNEAQ (reference sequence). The length of the CDR3 is 13 residues. The V and J ends lost 5 bases and 6 bases respectively, with 13 bases between them. CDR3 protein: CASSHTGTAEAFF. CDR3 DNA sequence: TGTGCCAGCAGCCATACAGGGACGGCTGAAGCTTTCTTT.

This clonotype was detected only a few times. The chain employs TRBV6-1 and TRBJ1-1; 7 nucleotides agree with TRBD1. Trimming at V came to 6 bases and at J to 2 bases, leaving 6 bases not matched to a gene. The CDR3 has 14 amino acids. The V gene's germline CDR1 is MNHNS and CDR2 SASEGT. CDR3 coding DNA: TGTGCCAGCAGCTGGGACAGTGATAACACTGAAGCTTTCTTT. As protein: CASSWDSDNTEAFF.

This clonotype was seen a few times. The V and J genes are TRBV13 and TRBJ2-5; 12 bases map to TRBD1. In germline, CDR1 is PRHDT, CDR2 FYEKMQ (reference sequence). Unmatched junction bases numbered 16, after V lost 3 bases and J lost 5 bases. This CDR3 comprises 19 residues. The CDR3 DNA follows: TGTGCCAGCAGCTTCCTTGACCGGGACAGGGGGCTATTAAGGGAGACCCAGTACTTC. Its translation: CASSFLDRDRGLLRETQYF.

The chain combines TRBV9 with TRBJ2-7; 9 nucleotides match TRBD1. CDR3 size: 16 residues. Germline V gene sequence: CDR1 SGDLS, CDR2 YYNGEE. The ends lost 2 bases at V and 2 bases at J; junction bases unmatched: 8. The CDR3 loop is CASSVGDRVVPYEQYF. CDR3 bases: TGTGCCAGCAGCGTGGGGGACAGGGTCGTGCCCTACGAGCAGTACTTC.

This clonotype was detected ten times or more. The V call is TRBV12-3 or TRBV12-4, the J call TRBJ2-7; weak D call: TRBD1 (5 bases). The CDR3 loop spans 13 amino acids. V lost 6 bases and J 0 bases, leaving 9 bases between the germline ends. DNA of the CDR3: TGTGCCAGCAGCTTTCAGGGCTCCTACGAGCAGTACTTC. Translation gives CASSFQGSYEQYF.

This clonotype was seen many times. J is TRBJ1-2 and V is TRBV19, with D possibly matching TRBD1 (5 bases). CDR1 and CDR2 from the germline V gene are LNHDA and SQIVND (reference sequence). V lost 7 bases, J lost 4 bases, and 16 bases lay in between. CDR3 size: 14 residues. The CDR3 here is CASTPGGTGYGYTF. CDR3 sequence (DNA): TGTGCCAGTACCCCGGGAGGGACGGGCTATGGCTACACCTTC.

The rearrangement links TRBV6-1 to TRBJ1-2, with a tentative D call TRBD1 (6 bases). The V and J ends lost 0 bases and 5 bases respectively, with 13 bases between them. From germline, CDR1 is MNHNS and CDR2 SASEGT. CDR3 size: 15 residues. DNA of the CDR3: TGTGCCAGCAGTGAAGCGCTTTCCGGACAGTATGGCTACACCTTC. Its translation: CASSEALSGQYGYTF.

This clonotype was detected many times. Compared with germline, one end of the junction differs, possibly owing to a read error. The chain carries TRBV12-3 or TRBV12-4 and TRBJ2-7; tentative D call: TRBD1 (5 bases). This CDR3 region has 13 residues. The CDR3 DNA follows: TGTGCCAGCAGCTTAGGGGCAGCCTACGAGCAGTACTTC. Its protein is CASSLGAAYEQYF.

The chain links TRBV9 to TRBJ2-1, with 8 bases fitting TRBD2. Germline V gene data show CDR1 as SGDLS and CDR2 as YYNGEE. V trimming: 0 bases; J trimming: 5 bases; junction bases outside the gene matches: 4. The CDR3 is made up of 15 amino acids. The CDR3 DNA reads TGTGCCAGCAGCGTAGAAAGCGGGAGCAACAATGAGCAGTTCTTC. Translation: CASSVESGSNNEQFF.

This clonotype has at least ten counts. This chain joins TRBV12-3 or TRBV12-4 and TRBJ2-2; a possible D gene is TRBD1 (6 bases). The CDR3 runs to 14 residues. With 6 bases removed from V and 1 base from J, the gap between germline ends came to 9 bases. The CDR3 region is CASRPRGNTGELFF. The CDR3 DNA sequence: TGTGCCAGCAGACCCAGGGGGAACACCGGGGAGCTGTTTTTT.

This clonotype was detected only a few times. This chain uses TRBV5-4 with TRBJ1-1; D unresolved. This CDR3 spans 15 amino acids. CDR1 is SGHNT, CDR2 YYREEE, per germline (reference sequence). V lost 0 bases, J lost 6 bases, and 15 bases lay in between. The CDR3 DNA is TGTGCCAGCAGCTTGGGTGGTATTAAGGGCGCTGAAGCTTTCTTT. Its translation is CASSLGGIKGAEAFF.

This clonotype came up a few times. The genes are TRBV10-2 and TRBJ2-7, with 12 bases aligning to TRBD2. The junction had 2 bases not matched to a gene; V was cut back by 6 bases and J by 5 bases. Germline V gives CDR1 WSHSY, CDR2 SAAADI. The CDR3 spans 13 residues. CDR3 coding DNA: TGCGCCAGCAGGACTAGCGGGAGCGACGAGCAGTACTTC. As protein: CASRTSGSDEQYF.

There are many counts of this clonotype. The rearrangement links TRBV6-5 to TRBJ2-2; 11 bases fit TRBD2. The CDR3 consists of 16 residues. After removal of 3 bases from V and 1 base from J, the junction contained 1 base not matched to a gene. CDR1 and CDR2 (germline): MNHEY, SVGAGI. CDR3: CASSYTSGGNTGELFF. CDR3 DNA sequence: TGTGCCAGCAGTTATACTAGCGGGGGGAACACCGGGGAGCTGTTTTTT.

This clonotype was found many times. The rearrangement joins TRBV24-1 to TRBJ1-6; D is ambiguous. From germline, CDR1 is KGHDR and CDR2 SFDVKD. V lost 2 bases, J lost 0 bases, and 4 bases lay in between. The CDR3 consists of 15 residues. CDR3 sequence reads: CATSDSSSYNSPLHF. The CDR3 region has the DNA TGTGCCACCAGTGATTCGAGCTCCTATAATTCACCCCTCCACTTT.

The sample holds a few counts of this clonotype. V gene TRBV11-1 combines with J gene TRBJ2-2; tentatively, D is TRBD2 (5 bases). The ends were cut back, 3 bases at V and 7 bases at J, with 18 bases in the middle. Germline V lookup: CDR1 SGHAT, CDR2 FQDESV (reference sequence). This CDR3 contains 16 residues. In DNA, the CDR3 is TGTGCCAGCAGCTTCAATTTCGGGGAGTATGGCGGGGAGCTGTTTTTT. Translated: CASSFNFGEYGGELFF.

This clonotype was seen repeatedly, ten times or more. The chain has TRBV20-1 and TRBJ2-7; D gene uncertain. CDR1 is DFQATT and CDR2 is SNEGSKA in the germline V gene (reference sequence). The V end was cut by 1 base, the J end by 3 bases, with 19 bases between. The length of the CDR3 is 16 residues. CDR3 bases: TGCAGTGCTAGAGGCGCAGCCGGAGAAGGGATCTACGAGCAGTACTTC. Its translation: CSARGAAGEGIYEQYF.